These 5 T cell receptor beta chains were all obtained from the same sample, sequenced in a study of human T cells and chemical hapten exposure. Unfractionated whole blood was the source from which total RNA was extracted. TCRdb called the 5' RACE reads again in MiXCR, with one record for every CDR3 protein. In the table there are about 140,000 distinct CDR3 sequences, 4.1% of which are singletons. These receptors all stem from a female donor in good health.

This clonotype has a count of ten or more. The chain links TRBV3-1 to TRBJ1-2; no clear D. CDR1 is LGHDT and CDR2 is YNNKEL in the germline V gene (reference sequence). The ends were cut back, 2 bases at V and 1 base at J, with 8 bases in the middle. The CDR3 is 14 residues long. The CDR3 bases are TGTGCCAGCAGCCAAAGAAGCCTTAACTATGGCTACACCTTC. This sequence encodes CASSQRSLNYGYTF.

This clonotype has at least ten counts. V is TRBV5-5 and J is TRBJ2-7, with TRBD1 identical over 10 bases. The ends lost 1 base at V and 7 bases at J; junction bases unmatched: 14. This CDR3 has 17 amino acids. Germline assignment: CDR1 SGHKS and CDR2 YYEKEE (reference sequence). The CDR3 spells CASSLISGTGAAGEQYF. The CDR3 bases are TGTGCCAGCAGCTTGATTAGCGGGACAGGGGCCGCCGGAGAGCAGTACTTC.

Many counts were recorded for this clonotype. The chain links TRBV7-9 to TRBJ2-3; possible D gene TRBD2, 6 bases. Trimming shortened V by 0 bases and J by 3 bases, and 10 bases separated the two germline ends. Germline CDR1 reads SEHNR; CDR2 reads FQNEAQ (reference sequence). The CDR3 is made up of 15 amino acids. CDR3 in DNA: TGTGCCAGCAGCTTAGCTTCTCTAGCGACAGATACGCAGTATTTT. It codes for CASSLASLATDTQYF.

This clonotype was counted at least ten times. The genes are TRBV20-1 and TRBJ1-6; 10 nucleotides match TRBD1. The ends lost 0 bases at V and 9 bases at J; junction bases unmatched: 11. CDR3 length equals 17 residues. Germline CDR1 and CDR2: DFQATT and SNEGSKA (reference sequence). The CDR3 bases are TGCAGTGCTAGAGATTACTCTAGACAGGGGGCCGTTTCACCCCTCCACTTT. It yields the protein CSARDYSRQGAVSPLHF.

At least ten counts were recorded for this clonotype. The CDR3 nucleotides are TGTGCCATCAAAGGGACGAACACCGGGGAGCTGTTTTTT. This encodes CAIKGTNTGELFF. The chain recombines TRBV10-3 with TRBJ2-2; the D is unclear. The ends were cut back, 7 bases at V and 0 bases at J, with 6 bases in the middle. Germline V lookup: CDR1 ENHRY, CDR2 SYGVKD. CDR3 length: 13 residues.